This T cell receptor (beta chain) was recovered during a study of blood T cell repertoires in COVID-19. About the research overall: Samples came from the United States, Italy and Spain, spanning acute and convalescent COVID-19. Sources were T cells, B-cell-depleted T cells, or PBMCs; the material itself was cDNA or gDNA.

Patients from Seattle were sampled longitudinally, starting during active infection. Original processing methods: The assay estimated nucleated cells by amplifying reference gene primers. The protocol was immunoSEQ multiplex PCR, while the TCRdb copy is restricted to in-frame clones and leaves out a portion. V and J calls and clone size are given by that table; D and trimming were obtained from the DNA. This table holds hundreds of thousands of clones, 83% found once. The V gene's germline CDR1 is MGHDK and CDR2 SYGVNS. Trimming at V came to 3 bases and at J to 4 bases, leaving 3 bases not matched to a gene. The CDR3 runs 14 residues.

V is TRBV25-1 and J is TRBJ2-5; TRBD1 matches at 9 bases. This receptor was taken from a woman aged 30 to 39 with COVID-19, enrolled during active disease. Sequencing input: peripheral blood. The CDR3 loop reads CASSDHRGRETQYF. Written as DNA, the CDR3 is TGTGCCAGCAGTGACCACAGGGGGCGAGAGACCCAGTACTTC.